This T cell receptor (beta chain) emerged from a study of PD-1 blockade in classical Hodgkin lymphoma. Each of the patients experienced relapse following autologous stem cell transplantation, and their brentuximab vedotin exposure differed. The V end lost 4 bases, the J end lost 5 bases, and 15 bases lay between the germline ends. The CDR3 loop spans 15 amino acids. Per the germline V gene, CDR1 is SGHRS and CDR2 is YFSETQ. Libraries were prepared by immunoSEQ multiplex PCR; TCRdb keeps only in-frame clonotypes and omits some of them. The table includes about 94,000 clones, roughly 87% detected once.

The gene calls are TRBV5-1 and TRBJ2-2; perhaps D is TRBD1 or TRBD2 (5 bases each). This specimen was peripheral blood mononuclear cells (PBMCs), taken before the second cycle of nivolumab. This TCR came from a human donor with classical Hodgkin lymphoma. CDR3 protein: CASSRDAGSTGELFF. CDR3 bases: TGCGCCAGCAGCCGGGACGCCGGGTCTACCGGGGAGCTGTTTTTT.